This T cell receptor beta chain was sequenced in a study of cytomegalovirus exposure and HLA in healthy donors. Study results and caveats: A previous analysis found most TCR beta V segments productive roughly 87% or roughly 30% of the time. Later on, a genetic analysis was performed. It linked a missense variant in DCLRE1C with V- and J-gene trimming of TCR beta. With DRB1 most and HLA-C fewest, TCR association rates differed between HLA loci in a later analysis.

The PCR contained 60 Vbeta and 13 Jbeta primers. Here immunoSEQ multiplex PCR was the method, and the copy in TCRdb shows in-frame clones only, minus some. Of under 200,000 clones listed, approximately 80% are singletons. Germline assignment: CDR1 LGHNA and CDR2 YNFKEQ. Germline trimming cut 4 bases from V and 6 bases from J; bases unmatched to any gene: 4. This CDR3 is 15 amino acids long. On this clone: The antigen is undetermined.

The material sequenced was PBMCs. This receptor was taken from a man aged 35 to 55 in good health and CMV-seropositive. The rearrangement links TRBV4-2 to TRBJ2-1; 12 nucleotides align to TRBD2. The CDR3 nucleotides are TGTGCCAGCAGCCCTAGCGGGGGGGCAATCAATGAGCAGTTCTTC. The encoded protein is CASSPSGGAINEQFF.